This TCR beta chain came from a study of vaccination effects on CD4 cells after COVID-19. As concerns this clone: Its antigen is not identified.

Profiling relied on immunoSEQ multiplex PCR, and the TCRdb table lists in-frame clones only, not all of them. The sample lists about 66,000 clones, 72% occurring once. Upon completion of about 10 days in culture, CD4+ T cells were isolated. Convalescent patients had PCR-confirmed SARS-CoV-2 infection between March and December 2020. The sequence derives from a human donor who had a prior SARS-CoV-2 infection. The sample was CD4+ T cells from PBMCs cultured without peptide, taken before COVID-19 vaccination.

The CDR3 sequence is CAYRVNYGYTF. In DNA, the CDR3 is TGTGCCTACAGGGTCAACTATGGCTACACCTTC. The chain carries TRBV30 and TRBJ1-2; possible D gene TRBD1, 6 bases. V dropped 7 bases and J dropped 2 bases, with 8 bases sitting between them. CDR1 GTSNPN and CDR2 SVGIG come from the germline V gene (reference sequence). The CDR3 loop spans 11 amino acids.